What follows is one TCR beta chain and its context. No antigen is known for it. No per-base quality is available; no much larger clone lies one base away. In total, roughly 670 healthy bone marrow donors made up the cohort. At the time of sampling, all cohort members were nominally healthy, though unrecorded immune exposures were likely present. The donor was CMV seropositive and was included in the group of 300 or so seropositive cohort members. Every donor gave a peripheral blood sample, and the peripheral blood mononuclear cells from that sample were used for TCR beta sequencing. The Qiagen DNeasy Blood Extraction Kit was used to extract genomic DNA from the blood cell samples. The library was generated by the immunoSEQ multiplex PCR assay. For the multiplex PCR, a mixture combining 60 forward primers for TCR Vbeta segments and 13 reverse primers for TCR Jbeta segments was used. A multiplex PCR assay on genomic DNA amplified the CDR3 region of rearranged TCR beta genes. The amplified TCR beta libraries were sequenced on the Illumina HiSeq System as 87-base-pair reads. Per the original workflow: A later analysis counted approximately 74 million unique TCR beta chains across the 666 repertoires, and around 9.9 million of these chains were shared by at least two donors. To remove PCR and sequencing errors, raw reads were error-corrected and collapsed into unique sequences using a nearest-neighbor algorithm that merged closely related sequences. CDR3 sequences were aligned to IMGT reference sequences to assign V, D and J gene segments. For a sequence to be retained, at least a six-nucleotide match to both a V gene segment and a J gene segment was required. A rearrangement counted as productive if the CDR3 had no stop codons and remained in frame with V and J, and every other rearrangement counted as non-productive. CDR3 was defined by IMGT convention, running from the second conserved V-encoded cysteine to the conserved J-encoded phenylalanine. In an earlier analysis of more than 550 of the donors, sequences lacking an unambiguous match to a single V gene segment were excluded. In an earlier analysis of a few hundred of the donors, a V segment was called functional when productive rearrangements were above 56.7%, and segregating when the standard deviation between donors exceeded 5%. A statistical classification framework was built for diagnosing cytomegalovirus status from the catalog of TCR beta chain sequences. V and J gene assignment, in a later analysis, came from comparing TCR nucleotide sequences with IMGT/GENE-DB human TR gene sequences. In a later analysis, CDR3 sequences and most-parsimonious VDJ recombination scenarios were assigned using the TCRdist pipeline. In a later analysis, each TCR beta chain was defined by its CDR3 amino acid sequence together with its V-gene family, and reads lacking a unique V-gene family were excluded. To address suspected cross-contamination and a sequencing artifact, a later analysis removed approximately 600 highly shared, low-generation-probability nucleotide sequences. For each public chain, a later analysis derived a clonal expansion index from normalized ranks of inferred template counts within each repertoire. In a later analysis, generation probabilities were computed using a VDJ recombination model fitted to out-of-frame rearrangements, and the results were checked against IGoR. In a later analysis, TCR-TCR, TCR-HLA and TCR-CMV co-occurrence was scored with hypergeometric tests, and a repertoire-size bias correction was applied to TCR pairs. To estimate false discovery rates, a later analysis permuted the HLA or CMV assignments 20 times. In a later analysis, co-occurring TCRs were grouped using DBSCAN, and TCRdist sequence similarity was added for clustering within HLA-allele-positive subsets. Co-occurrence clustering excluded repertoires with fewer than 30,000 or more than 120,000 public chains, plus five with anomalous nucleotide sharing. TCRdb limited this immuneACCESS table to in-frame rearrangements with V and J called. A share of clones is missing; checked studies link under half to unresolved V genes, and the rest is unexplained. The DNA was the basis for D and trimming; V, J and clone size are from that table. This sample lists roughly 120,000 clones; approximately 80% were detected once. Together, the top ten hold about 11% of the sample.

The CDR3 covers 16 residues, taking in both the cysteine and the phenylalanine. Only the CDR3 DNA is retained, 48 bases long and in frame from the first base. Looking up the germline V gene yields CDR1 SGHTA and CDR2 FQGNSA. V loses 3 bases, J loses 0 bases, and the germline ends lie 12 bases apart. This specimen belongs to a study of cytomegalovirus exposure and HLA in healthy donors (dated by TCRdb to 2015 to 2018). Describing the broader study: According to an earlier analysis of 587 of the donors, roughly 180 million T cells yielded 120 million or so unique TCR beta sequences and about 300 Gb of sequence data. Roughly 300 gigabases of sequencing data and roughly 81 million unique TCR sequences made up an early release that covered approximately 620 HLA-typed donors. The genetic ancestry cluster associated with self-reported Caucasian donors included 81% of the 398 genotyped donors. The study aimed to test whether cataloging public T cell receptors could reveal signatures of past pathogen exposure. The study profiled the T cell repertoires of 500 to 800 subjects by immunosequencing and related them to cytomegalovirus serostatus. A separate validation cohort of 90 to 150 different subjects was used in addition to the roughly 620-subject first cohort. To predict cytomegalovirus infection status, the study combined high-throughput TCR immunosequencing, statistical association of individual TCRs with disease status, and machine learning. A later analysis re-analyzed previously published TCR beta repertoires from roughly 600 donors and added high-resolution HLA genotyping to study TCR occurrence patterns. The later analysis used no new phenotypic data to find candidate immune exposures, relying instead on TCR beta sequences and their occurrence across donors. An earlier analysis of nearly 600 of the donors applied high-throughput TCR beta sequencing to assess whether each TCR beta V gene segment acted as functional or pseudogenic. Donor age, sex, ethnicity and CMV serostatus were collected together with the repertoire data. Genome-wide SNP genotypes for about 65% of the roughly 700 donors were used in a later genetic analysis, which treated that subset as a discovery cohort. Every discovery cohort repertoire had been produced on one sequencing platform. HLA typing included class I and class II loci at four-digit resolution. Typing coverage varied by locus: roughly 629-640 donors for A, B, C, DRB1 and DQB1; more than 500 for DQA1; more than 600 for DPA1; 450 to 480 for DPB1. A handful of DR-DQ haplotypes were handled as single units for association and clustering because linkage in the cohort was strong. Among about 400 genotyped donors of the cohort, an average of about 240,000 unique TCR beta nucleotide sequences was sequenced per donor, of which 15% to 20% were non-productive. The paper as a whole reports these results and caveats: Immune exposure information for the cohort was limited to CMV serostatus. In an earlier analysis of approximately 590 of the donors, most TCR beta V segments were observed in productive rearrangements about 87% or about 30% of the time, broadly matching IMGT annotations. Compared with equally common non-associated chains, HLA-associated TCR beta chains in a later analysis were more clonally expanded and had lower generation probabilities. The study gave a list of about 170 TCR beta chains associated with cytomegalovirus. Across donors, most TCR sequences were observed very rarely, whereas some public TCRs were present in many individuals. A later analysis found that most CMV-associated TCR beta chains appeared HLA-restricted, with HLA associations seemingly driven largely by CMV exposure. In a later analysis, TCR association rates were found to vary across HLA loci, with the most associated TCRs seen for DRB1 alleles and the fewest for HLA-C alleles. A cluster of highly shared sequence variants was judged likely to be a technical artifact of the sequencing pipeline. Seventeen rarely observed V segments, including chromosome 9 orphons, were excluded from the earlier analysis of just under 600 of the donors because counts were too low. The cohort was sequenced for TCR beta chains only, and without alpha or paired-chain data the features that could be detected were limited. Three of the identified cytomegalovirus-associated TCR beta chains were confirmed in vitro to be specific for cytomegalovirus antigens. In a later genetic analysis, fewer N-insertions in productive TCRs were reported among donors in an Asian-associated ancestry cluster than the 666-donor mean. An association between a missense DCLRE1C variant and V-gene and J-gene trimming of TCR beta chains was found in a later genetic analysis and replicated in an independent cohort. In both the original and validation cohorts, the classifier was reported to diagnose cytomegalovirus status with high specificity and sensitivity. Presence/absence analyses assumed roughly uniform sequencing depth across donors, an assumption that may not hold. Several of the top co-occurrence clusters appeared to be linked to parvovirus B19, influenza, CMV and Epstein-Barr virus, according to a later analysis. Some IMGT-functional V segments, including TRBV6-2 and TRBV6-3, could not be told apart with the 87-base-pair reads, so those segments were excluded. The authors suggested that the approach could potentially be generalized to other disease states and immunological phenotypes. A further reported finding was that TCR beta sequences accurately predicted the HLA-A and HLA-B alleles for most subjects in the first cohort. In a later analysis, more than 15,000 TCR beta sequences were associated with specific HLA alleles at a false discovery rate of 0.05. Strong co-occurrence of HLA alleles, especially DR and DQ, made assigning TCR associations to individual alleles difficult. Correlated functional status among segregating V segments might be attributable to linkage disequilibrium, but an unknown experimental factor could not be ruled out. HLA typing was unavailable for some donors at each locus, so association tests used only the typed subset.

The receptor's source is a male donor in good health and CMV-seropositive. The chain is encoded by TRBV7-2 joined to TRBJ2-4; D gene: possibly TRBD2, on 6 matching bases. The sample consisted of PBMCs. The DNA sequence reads TGTGCCAGCAGCTTGGGGGGACTCCTAGCCAAAAACATTCAGTACTTC. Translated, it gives CASSLGGLLAKNIQYF.